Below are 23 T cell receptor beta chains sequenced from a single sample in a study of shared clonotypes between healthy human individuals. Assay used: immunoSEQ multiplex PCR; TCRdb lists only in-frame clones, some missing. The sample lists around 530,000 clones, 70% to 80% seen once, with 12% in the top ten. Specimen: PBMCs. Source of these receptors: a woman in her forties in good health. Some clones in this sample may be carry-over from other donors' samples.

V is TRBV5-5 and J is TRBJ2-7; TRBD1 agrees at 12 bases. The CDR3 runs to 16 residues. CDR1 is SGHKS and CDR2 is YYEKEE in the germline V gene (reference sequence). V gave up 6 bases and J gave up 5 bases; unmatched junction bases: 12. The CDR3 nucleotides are TGTGCCAGCACCCATGGTAGGGGACAGGGGGCCGACGAGCAGTACTTC. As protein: CASTHGRGQGADEQYF.

The CDR3 coding sequence is TGTGCCAGCAGCTTAACAGGGACTAGCACAGATACGCAGTATTTT. This sequence encodes CASSLTGTSTDTQYF. V is TRBV7-3 and J is TRBJ2-3, with D possibly TRBD2 on 6 matching bases. The CDR3 has 15 amino acids. Trimming removed 0 bases at V and 0 bases at J, with 7 bases between. Germline V gene data show CDR1 as SGHTA and CDR2 as FQGTGA.

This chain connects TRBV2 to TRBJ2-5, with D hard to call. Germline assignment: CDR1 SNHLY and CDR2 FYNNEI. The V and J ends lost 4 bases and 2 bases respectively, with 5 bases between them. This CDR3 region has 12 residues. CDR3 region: CASSVLQETQYF. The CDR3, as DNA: TGTGCCAGCAGTGTATTACAAGAGACCCAGTACTTC.

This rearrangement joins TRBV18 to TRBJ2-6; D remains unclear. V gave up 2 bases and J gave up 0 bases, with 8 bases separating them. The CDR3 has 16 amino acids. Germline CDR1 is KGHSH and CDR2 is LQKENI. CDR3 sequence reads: CASSPNTVSGANVLTF. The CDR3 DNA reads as TGTGCCAGCTCACCAAATACAGTCTCTGGGGCCAACGTCCTGACTTTC.

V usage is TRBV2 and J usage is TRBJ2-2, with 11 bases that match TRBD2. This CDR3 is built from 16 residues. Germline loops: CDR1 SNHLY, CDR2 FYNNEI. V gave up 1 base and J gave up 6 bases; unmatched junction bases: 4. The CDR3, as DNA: TGTGCCAGCAGTGAAGGACTAGCGGGATTCGCCGGGGAGCTGTTTTTT. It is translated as CASSEGLAGFAGELFF.

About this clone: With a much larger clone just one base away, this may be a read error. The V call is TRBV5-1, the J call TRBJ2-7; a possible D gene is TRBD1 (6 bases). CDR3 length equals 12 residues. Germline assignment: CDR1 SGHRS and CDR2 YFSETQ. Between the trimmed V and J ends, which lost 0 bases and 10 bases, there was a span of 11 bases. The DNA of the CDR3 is TGCGCCAGCAGCTTGGCTGGCAGGGGACAGTACTTC. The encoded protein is CASSLAGRGQYF.

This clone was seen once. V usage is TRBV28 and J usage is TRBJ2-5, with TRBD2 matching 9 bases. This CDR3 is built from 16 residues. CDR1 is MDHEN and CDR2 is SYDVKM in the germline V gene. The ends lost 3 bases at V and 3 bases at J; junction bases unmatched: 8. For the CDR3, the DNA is TGTGCCAGCAGTTTTCCCCTATCTAGCGGGGAAGAGACCCAGTACTTC. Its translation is CASSFPLSSGEETQYF.

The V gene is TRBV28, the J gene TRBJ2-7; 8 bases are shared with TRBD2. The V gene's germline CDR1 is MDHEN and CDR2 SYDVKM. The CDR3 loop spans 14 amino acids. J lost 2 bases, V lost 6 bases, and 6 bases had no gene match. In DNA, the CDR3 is TGTGCCAGCAGAAGTAGCGGGGCAACCTACGAGCAGTACTTC. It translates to CASRSSGATYEQYF.

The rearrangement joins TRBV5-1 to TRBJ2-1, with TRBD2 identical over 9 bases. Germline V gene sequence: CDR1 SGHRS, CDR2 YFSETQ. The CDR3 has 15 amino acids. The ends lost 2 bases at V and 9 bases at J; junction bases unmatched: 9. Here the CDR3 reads CASSFLAGEIGEQFF. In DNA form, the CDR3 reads TGCGCCAGCAGCTTCTTAGCGGGAGAAATAGGTGAGCAGTTCTTC.

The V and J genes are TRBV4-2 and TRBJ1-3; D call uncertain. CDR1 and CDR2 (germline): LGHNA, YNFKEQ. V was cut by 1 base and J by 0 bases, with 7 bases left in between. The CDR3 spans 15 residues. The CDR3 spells CASSQVGSSGNTIYF. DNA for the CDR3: TGTGCCAGCAGCCAAGTAGGCAGCTCTGGAAACACCATATATTTT.

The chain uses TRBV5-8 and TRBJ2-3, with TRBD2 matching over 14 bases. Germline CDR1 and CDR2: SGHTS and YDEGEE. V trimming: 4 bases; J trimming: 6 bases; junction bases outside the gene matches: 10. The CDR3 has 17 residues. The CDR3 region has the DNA TGTGCCAGCAGCCCCCAGGCGACTAGCGGGGGGGACGATACGCAGTATTTT. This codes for CASSPQATSGGDDTQYF.

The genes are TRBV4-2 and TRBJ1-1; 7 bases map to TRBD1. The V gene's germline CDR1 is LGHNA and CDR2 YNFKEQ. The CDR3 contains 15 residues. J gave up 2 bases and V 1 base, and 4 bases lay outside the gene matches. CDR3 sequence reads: CASSQGGGVNTEAFF. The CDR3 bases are TGTGCCAGCAGCCAAGGAGGGGGCGTTAACACTGAAGCTTTCTTT.

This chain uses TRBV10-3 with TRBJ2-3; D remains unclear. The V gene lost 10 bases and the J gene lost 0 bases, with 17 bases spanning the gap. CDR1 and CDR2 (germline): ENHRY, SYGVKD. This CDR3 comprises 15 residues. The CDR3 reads CATATDLTSTDTQYF. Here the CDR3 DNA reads TGTGCCACCGCAACCGACTTAACTAGCACAGATACGCAGTATTTT.

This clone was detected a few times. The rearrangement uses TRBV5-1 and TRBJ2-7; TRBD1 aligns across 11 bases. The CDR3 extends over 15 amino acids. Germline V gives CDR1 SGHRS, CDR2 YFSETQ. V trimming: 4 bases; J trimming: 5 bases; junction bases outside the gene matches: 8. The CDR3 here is CASSLGQGAPNEQYF. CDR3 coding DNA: TGCGCCAGCAGCCTCGGACAGGGGGCGCCTAACGAGCAGTACTTC.

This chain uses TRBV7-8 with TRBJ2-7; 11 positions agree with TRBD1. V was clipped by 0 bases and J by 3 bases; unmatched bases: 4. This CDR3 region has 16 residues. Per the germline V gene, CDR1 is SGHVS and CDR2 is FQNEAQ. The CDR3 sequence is CASSLARGTGGYEQYF. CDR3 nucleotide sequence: TGTGCCAGCAGCTTAGCGCGGGGGACAGGGGGCTACGAGCAGTACTTC.

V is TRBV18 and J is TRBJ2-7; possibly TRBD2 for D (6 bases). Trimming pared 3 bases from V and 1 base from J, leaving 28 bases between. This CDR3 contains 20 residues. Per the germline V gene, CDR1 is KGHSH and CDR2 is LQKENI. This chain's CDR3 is CASSPVRARGGRLSSYEQYF. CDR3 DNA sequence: TGTGCCAGCTCACCCGTACGCGCTAGGGGAGGCCGCCTCTCGTCCTACGAGCAGTACTTC.

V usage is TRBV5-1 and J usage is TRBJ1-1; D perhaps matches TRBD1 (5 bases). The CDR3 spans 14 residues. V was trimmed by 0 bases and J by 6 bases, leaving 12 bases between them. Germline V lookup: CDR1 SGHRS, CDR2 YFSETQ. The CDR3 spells CASSLGGYVAEAFF. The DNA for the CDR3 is TGCGCCAGCAGCTTGGGGGGGTATGTGGCTGAAGCTTTCTTT.

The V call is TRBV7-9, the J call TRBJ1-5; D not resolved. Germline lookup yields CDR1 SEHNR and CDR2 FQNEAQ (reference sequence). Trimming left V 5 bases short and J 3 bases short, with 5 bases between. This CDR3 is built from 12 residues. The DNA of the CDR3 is TGTGCCAGCAGCGGCTCCAATCAGCCCCAGCATTTT. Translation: CASSGSNQPQHF.

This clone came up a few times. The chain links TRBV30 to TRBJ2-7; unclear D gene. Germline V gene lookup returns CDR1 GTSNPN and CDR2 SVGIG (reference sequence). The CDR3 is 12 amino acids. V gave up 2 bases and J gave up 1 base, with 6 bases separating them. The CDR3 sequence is CAWSTTSYEQYF. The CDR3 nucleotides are TGTGCCTGGAGTACTACATCCTACGAGCAGTACTTC.

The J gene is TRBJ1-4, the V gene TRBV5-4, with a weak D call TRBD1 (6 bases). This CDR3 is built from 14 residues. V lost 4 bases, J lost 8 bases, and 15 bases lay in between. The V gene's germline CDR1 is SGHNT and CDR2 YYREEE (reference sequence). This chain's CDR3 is CASSHRDTDEKLFF. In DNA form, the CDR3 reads TGTGCCAGCAGCCACCGGGACACGGACGAAAAACTGTTTTTT.

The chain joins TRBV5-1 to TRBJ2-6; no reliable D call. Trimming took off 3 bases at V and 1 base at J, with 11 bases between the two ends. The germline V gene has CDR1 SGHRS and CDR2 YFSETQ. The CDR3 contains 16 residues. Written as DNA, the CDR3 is TGCGCCAGCAGCTCCTCTATGGGGTCTGGGGCCAACGTCCTGACTTTC. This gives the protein CASSSSMGSGANVLTF.

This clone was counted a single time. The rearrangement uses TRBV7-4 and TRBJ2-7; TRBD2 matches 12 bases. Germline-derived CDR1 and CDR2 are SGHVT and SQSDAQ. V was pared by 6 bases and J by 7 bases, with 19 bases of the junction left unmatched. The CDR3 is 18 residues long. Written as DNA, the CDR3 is TGTGCCAGCAGGTTGCACTCCCTAAGACTAGCGGGAGCGGGGGAGCAGTACTTC. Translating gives CASRLHSLRLAGAGEQYF.

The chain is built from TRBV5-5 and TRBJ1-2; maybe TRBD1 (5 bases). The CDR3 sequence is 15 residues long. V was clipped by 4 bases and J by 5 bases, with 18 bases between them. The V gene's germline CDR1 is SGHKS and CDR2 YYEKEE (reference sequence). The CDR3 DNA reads TGTGCCAGCAGCCCGACAGCGGTCTATGGGTATGGCTACACCTTC. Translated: CASSPTAVYGYGYTF.